This TCR beta chain was sequenced in a study of T-cell memory formation after mild COVID-19. This CDR3 comprises 12 residues. With 5 bases removed from V and 6 bases from J, the gap between germline ends came to 8 bases. This clonotype was seen more than once but under ten times. Antigen unknown. Points from the study as a whole: From day 15 to 85, contracting clones were balanced between CD4 and CD8, whereas later expanders leaned toward CD4+.

MiXCR, run by TCRdb on the 5' RACE reads, gives a single entry per CDR3 protein. The profile shows 350,000 or so distinct CDR3 sequences, around 20% of them singletons. The sequence derives from an adult woman who had mild COVID-19 (a few samples of this study predate the infection). Cell type and time point are not known. The genes are TRBV12-3 or TRBV12-4 and TRBJ1-5; no definite D call. Source material: PBMCs or a T cell subset sorted from them (not recorded which). CDR3 protein: CASSPGPQPQHF. The CDR3 DNA reads as TGTGCCAGCAGTCCTGGGCCTCAGCCCCAGCATTTT.